This T cell receptor beta chain was recovered during a study of blood T cell repertoires in COVID-19. Overall study context: COVID-19 samples from acute and convalescent phases originated in the United States, Italy and Spain. The cDNA or gDNA used as material had been derived from T cells, B-cell-depleted T cells, or PBMCs.

Original analysis: Reference gene primers were amplified, and this amplification served to estimate nucleated cell counts. The method was immunoSEQ multiplex PCR; TCRdb's version includes in-frame clones alone and lacks a portion of them. Clone size and the V and J calls come from that table; the DNA yielded D and trimming. In the table there are 100,000 to 120,000 clones, 75% to 90% of which are singletons. Deletions cut 5 bases from V and 0 bases from J, with 2 bases between. This CDR3 is built from 12 residues. The rearrangement uses TRBV12-3 or TRBV12-4 and TRBJ1-5; D remains ambiguous. What was sequenced was peripheral blood. This TCR derives from a human donor in a cohort sampled during active COVID-19. CDR3 DNA: TGTGCCAGCAGTCATAGCAATCAGCCCCAGCATTTT. Its translation: CASSHSNQPQHF.